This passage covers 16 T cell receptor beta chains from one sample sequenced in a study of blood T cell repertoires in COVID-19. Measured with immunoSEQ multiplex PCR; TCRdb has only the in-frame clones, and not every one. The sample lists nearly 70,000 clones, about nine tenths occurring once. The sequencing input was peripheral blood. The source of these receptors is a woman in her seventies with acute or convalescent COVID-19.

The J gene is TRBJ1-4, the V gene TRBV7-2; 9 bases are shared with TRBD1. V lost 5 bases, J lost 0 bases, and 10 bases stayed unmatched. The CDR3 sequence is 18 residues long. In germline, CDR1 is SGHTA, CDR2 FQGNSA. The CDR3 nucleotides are TGTGCCAGCAGCCGTAGACAGGGGGGGGCTGCAACTAATGAAAAACTGTTTTTT. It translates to CASSRRQGGAATNEKLFF. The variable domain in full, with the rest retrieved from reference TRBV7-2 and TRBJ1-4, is GAGVSQSPSNKVTEKGKDVELRCDPISGHTALYWYRQSLGQGLEFLIYFQGNSAPDKSGLPSDRFSAERTGGSVSTLTIQRTQQEDSAVYLCASSRRQGGAATNEKLFFGSGTQLSVL.

This chain's CDR3 is CASSSGGSYEQYF. The DNA of the CDR3 is TGTGCCAGCAGCTCCGGGGGCTCCTACGAGCAGTACTTC. The chain uses TRBV27 and TRBJ2-7; D is possibly TRBD2 (6 bases). The germline V gene has CDR1 MNHEY and CDR2 SMNVEV (reference sequence). The CDR3 loop spans 13 amino acids. The V and J ends lost 6 bases and 0 bases respectively, with 9 bases between them.

The CDR3 DNA is TGTGCCAGCAGCCGACTAGCGGGGGAGGGTGAGCAGTTCTTC. Amino acids: CASSRLAGEGEQFF. The V and J genes are TRBV3-1 (or the pseudogene TRBV3-2) and TRBJ2-1; 12 positions agree with TRBD2. J gave up 9 bases and V 4 bases, and 4 bases lay outside the gene matches. Germline V gene data show CDR1 as LGHDT and CDR2 as YNNKEL (reference sequence). The CDR3 consists of 14 residues.

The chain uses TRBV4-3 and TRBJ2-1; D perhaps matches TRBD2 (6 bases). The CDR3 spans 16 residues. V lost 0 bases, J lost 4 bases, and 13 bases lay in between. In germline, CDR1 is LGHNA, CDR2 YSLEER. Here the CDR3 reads CASSQDPGLQYNEQFF. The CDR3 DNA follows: TGCGCCAGCAGCCAAGATCCGGGACTCCAGTACAATGAGCAGTTCTTC.

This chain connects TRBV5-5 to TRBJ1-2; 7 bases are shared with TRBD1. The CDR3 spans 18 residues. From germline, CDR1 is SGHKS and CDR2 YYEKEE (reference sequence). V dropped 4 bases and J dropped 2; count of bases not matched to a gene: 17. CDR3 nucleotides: TGTGCCAGCAGCGCCGAGGGATGGGACAGCCGTCAAAACTATGGCTACACCTTC. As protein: CASSAEGWDSRQNYGYTF.

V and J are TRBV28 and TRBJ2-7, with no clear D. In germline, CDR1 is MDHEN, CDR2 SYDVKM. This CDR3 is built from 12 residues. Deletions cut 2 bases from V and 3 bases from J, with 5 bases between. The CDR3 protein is CASSLADYEQYF. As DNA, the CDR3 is TGTGCCAGCAGTTTAGCGGACTACGAGCAGTACTTC.

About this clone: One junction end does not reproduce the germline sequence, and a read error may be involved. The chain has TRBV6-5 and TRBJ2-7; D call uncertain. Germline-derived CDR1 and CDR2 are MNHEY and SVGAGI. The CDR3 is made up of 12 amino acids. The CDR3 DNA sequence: TGTGCCAGCAGTGACTCCTTCTACGAGCAGTACTTC. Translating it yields CASSDSFYEQYF.

CDR3 nucleotide sequence: TGTGCCAGCAGTTCAGACACCTATGGCTACACCTTC. Encoded protein: CASSSDTYGYTF. The chain combines TRBV28 with TRBJ1-2; D call uncertain. CDR3 length: 12 residues. V shed 4 bases and J shed 4 bases, with 7 bases lying between them. Germline CDR1 MDHEN, CDR2 SYDVKM.

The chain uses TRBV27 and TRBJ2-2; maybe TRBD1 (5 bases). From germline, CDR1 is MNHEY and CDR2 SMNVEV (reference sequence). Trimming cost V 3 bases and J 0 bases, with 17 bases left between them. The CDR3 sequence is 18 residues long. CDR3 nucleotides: TGTGCCAGCAGTTTGGCCAGGGAATTCTCCGCGAACACCGGGGAGCTGTTTTTT. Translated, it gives CASSLAREFSANTGELFF.

The CDR3 region has the DNA TGTGCCAGCAGCTTAGAAAGGCCTCAGGGGCAGTTCTTC. It yields the protein CASSLERPQGQFF. The genes are TRBV7-8 and TRBJ2-1; tentative D call: TRBD1 (5 bases). The V end was cut by 1 base, the J end by 12 bases, with 13 bases between. The CDR3 covers 13 residues. CDR1 is SGHVS, CDR2 FQNEAQ, per germline.

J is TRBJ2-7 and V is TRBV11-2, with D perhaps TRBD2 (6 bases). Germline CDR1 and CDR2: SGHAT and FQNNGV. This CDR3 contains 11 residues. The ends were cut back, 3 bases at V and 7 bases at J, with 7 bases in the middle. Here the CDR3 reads CASSFGGEQYF. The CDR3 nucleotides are TGTGCCAGCAGCTTCGGGGGTGAGCAGTACTTC.

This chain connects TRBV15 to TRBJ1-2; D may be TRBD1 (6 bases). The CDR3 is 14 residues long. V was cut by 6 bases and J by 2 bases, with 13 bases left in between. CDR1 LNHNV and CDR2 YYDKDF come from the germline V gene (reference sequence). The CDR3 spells CATRKIQGNYGYTF. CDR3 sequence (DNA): TGTGCCACCAGGAAAATTCAGGGGAACTATGGCTACACCTTC.

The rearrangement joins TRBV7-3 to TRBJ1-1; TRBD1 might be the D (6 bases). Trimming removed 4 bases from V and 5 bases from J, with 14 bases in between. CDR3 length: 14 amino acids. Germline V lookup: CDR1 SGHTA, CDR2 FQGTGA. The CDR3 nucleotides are TGTGCCAGCAGCTCGCAGGGGAGTGGGACTGAAGCTTTCTTT. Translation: CASSSQGSGTEAFF.

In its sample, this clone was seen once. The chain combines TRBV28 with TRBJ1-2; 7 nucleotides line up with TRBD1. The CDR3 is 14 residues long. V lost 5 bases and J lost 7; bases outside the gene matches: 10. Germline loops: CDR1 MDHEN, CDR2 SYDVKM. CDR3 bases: TGTGCCAGCAGTGTTGACAGGGCAGCAGCTGGCTACACCTTC. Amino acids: CASSVDRAAAGYTF.

The CDR3 is CAISDNVVGAREKLFF. The CDR3 DNA follows: TGTGCCATCAGCGACAACGTGGTGGGGGCGAGGGAAAAACTGTTTTTT. The J gene is TRBJ1-4, the V gene TRBV10-3; weak D call: TRBD1 (6 bases). The CDR3 extends over 16 amino acids. V lost 6 bases and J lost 8, with 22 bases in between. The V gene's germline CDR1 is ENHRY and CDR2 SYGVKD.

The CDR3 sequence is CASSEDRGGQPQHF. For the CDR3, the DNA is TGTGCCAGCAGCGAGGACAGGGGAGGCCAGCCCCAGCATTTT. The V call is TRBV9, the J call TRBJ1-5; 9 bases map to TRBD1. Losses at the gene ends were 3 bases for V and 7 bases for J; bases not matched to a gene: 5. Germline CDR1 reads SGDLS; CDR2 reads YYNGEE. The CDR3 runs 14 residues.